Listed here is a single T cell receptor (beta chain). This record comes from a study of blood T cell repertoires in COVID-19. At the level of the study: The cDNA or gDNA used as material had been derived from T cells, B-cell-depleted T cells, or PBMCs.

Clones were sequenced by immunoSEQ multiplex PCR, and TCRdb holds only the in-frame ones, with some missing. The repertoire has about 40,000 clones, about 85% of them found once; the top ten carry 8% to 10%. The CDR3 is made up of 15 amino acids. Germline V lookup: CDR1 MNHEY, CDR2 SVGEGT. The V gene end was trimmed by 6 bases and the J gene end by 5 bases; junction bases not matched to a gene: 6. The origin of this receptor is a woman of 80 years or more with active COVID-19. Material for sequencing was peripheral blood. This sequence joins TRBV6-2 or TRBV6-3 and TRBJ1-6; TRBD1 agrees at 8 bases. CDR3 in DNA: TGTGCCAGCAGCCCCGTGGACAGGGATAATTCACCCCTCCACTTT. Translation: CASSPVDRDNSPLHF.